The source of this T cell receptor (beta chain) is a study of cytomegalovirus exposure and HLA in healthy donors. As for the study in general: The 100 to 150 validation repertoires, a later analysis reported, used the same platform as the approximately 670 repertoires from the first cohort. Study-level results: Most TCR sequences were uncommon, yet certain public TCRs appeared in many donors. Some TCR beta chains (roughly 160 of them) were listed as cytomegalovirus-associated.

The donors were members of the validation cohort, which comprised more than 90 subjects and was separate from the first cohort of about 700 subjects. Libraries were prepared by immunoSEQ multiplex PCR; TCRdb keeps only in-frame clonotypes and omits some of them. The repertoire includes more than 80,000 clones, roughly nine tenths of them detected once, and about 1.8% sits in the top ten. After removal of 3 bases from V and 10 bases from J, the junction contained 2 bases not matched to a gene. Per the germline V gene, CDR1 is MNHEY and CDR2 is SMNVEV (reference sequence). The length of the CDR3 is 13 residues. Remarks on this clone: Antigen: not known.

Sequencing input: PBMCs. J is TRBJ2-1 and V is TRBV27, with TRBD1 matching 11 bases. This receptor was obtained from a woman aged 18-29 years in good health and CMV-seropositive. DNA of the CDR3: TGTGCCAGCAGTTTTGGGGACAGGGGGGAGCAGTTCTTC. It is translated as CASSFGDRGEQFF.